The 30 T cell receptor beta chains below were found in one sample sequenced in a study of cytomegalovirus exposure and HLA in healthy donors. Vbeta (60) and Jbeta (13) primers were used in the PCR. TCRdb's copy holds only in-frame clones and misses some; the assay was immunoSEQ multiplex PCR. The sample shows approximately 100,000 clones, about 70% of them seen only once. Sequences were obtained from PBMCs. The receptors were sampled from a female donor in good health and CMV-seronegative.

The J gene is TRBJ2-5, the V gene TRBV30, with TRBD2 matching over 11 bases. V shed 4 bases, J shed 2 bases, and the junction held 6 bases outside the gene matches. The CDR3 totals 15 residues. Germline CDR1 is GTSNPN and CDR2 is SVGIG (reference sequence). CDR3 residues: CAWTRLAGRQETQYF. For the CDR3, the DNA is TGTGCCTGGACCAGACTAGCGGGGAGGCAAGAGACCCAGTACTTC.

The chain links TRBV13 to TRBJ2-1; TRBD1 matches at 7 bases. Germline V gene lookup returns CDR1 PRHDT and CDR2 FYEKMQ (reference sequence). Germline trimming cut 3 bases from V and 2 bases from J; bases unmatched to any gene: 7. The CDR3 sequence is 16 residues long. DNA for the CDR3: TGTGCCAGCAGCTTGAGGGGGACAGCGGCCTACAATGAGCAGTTCTTC. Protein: CASSLRGTAAYNEQFF.

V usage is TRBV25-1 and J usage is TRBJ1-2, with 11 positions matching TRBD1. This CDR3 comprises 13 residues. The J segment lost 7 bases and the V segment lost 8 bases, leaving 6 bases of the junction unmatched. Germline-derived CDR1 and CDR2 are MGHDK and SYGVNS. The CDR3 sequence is CASRDRGNSGYTF. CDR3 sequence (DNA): TGTGCCAGCCGGGACAGGGGGAATTCTGGCTACACCTTC.

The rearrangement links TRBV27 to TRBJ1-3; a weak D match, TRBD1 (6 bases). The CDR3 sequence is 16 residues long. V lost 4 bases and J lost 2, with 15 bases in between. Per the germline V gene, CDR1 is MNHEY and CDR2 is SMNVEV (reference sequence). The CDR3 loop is CASSSRPQGAGNTIYF. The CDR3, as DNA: TGTGCCAGCAGTTCAAGACCACAGGGAGCTGGAAACACCATATATTTT.

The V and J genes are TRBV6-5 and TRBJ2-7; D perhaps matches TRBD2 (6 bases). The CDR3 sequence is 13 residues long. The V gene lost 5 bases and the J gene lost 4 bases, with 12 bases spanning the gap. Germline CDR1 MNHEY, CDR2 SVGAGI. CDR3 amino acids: CASSRTRGYEQYF. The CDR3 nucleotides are TGTGCCAGCAGTCGAACGCGGGGTTACGAGCAGTACTTC.

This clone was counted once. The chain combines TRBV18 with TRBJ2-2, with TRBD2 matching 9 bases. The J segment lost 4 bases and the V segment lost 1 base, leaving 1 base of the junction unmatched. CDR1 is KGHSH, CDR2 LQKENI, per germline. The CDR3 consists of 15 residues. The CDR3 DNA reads TGTGCCAGCTCACCACGTAGCGGGAGCACCGGGGAGCTGTTTTTT. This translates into CASSPRSGSTGELFF.

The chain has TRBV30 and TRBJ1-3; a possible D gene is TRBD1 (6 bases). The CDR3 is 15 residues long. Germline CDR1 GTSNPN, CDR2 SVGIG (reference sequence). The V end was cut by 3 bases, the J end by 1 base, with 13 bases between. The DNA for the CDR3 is TGTGCCTGGAGCCCAGGGGAGACTTCTGGAAACACCATATATTTT. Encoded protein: CAWSPGETSGNTIYF.

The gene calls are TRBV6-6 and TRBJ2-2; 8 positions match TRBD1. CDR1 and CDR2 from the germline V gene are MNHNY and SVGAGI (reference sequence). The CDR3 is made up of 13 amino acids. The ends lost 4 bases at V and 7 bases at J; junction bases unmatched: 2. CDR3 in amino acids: CASSSTGVGELFF. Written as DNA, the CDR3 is TGTGCCAGCAGTTCGACAGGGGTCGGGGAGCTGTTTTTT.

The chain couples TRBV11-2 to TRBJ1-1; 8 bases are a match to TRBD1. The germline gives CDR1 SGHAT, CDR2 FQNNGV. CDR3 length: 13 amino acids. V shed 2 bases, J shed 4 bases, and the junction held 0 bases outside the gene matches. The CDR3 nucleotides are TGTGCCAGCAGCTTAACAGGGGGCACTGAAGCTTTCTTT. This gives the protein CASSLTGGTEAFF.

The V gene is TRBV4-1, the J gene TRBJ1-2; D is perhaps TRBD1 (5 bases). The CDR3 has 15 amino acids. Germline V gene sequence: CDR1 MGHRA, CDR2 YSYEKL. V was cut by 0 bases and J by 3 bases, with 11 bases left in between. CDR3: CASSQERDGYYGYTF. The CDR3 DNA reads TGCGCCAGCAGCCAAGAGCGGGACGGGTACTATGGCTACACCTTC.

CDR3 sequence (DNA): TGTGCCAGCACCTCAGAGGGGGTATCCACAGATACGCAGTATTTT. Translation: CASTSEGVSTDTQYF. The rearrangement links TRBV7-6 to TRBJ2-3, with D possibly matching TRBD1 (6 bases). Germline lookup yields CDR1 SGHVS and CDR2 FNYEAQ. The length of the CDR3 is 15 residues. V shed 7 bases and J shed 2 bases, with 16 bases lying between them.

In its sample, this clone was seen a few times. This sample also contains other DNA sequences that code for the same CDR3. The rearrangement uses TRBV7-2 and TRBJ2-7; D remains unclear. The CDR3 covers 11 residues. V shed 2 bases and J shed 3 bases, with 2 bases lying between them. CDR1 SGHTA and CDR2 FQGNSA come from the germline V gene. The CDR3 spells CASSLRYEQYF. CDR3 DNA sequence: TGTGCCAGCAGCTTACGCTACGAGCAGTACTTC.

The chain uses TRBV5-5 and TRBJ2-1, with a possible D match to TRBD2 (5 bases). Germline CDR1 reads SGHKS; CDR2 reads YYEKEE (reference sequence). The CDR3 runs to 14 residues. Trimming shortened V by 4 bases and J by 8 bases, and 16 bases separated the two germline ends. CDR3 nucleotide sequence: TGTGCCAGCAGCCCCCGGACTGTCCTTGATGAGCAGTTCTTC. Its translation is CASSPRTVLDEQFF.

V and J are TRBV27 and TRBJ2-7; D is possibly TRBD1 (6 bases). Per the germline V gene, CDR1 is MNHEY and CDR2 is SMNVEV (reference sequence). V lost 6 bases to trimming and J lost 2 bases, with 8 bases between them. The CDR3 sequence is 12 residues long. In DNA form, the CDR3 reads TGTGCCAGCAGCAGGGGAGCCTACGAGCAGTACTTC. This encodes CASSRGAYEQYF.

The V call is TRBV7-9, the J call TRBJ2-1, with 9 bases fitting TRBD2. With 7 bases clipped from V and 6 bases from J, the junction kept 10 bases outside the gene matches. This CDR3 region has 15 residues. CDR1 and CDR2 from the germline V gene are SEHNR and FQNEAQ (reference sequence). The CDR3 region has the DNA TGTGCCAGCACCCCTCCCGGGACTAGCACCAATGAGCAGTTCTTC. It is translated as CASTPPGTSTNEQFF.

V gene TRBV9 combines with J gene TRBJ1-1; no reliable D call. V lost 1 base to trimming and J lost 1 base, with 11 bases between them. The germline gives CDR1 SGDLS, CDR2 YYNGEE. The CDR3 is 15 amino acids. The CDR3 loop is CASSVNWGENTEAFF. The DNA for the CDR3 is TGTGCCAGCAGCGTAAACTGGGGAGAGAACACTGAAGCTTTCTTT.

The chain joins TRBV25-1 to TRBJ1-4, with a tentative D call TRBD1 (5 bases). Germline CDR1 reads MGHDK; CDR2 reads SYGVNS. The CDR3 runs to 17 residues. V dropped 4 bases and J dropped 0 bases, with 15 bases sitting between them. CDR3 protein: CASSGQGRFTTNEKLFF. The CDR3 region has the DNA TGTGCCAGCAGTGGGCAGGGCAGGTTCACAACTAATGAAAAACTGTTTTTT.

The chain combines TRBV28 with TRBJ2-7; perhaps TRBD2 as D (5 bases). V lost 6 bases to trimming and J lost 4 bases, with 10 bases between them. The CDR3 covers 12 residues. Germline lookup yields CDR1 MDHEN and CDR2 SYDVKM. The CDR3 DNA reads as TGTGCCAGCAGCCGTAGAGGGTACGAGCAGTACTTC. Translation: CASSRRGYEQYF. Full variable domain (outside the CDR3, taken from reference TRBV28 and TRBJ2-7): DVKVTQSSRYLVKRTGEKVFLECVQDMDHENMFWYRQDPGLGLRLIYFSYDVKMKEKGDIPEGYSVSREKKERFSLILESASTNQTSMYLCASSRRGYEQYFGPGTRLTVT.

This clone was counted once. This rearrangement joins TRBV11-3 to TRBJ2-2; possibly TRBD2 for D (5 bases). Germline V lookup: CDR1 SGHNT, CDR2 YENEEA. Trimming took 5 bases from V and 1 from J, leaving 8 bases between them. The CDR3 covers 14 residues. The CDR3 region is CASSASGNTGELFF. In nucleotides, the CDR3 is TGTGCCAGCAGCGCCAGCGGGAACACCGGGGAGCTGTTTTTT.

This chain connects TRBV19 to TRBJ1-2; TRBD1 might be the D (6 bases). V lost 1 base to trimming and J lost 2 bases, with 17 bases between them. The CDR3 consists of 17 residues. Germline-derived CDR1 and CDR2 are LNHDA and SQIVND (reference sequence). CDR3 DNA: TGTGCCAGTAGTATAGTCCCCCGGCAGGGGTCGAACTATGGCTACACCTTC. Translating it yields CASSIVPRQGSNYGYTF.

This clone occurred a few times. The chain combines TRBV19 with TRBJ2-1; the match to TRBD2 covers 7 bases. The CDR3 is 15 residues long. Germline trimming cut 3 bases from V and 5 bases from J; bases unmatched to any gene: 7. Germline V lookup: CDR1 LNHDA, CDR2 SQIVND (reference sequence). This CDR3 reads CASSISGTTHNEQFF. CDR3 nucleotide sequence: TGTGCCAGTAGTATCTCCGGGACTACGCACAATGAGCAGTTCTTC.

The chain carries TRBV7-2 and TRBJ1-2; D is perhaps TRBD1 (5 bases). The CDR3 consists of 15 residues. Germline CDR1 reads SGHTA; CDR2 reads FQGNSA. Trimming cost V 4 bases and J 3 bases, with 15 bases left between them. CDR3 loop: CASSSRGLTHYGYTF. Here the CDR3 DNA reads TGTGCCAGCAGCTCCCGGGGACTAACACACTATGGCTACACCTTC.

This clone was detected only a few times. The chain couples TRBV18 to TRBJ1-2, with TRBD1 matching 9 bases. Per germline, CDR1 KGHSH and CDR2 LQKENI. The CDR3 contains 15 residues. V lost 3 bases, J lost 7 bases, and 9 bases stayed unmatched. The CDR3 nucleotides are TGTGCCAGCTCACCGGACGGACAGGGGCTCGTTGGCTACACCTTC. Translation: CASSPDGQGLVGYTF.

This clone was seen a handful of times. The CDR3 bases are TGTGCCAGCAGTTTACTCAGGTATAACTATGGCTACACCTTC. It is translated as CASSLLRYNYGYTF. The chain has TRBV28 and TRBJ1-2; unclear D gene. This CDR3 comprises 14 residues. Per the germline V gene, CDR1 is MDHEN and CDR2 is SYDVKM. V was cut by 2 bases and J by 1 base, with 8 bases left in between.

The CDR3 DNA is TGCGCCAGCAGCTTGGCGGGAGGGGGCGTCTACAATGAGCAGTTCTTC. This translates into CASSLAGGGVYNEQFF. V and J are TRBV5-1 and TRBJ2-1, with D maybe TRBD2 (8 bases). The CDR3 consists of 16 residues. V lost 0 bases, J lost 3 bases, and 13 bases lay in between. From germline, CDR1 is SGHRS and CDR2 YFSETQ.

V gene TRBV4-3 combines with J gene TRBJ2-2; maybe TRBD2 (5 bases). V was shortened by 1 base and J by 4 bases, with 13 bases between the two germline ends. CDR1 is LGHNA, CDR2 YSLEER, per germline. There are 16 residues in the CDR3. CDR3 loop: CASSQGRDLVTGELFF. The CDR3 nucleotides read TGCGCCAGCAGCCAAGGACGGGATTTAGTCACCGGGGAGCTGTTTTTT.

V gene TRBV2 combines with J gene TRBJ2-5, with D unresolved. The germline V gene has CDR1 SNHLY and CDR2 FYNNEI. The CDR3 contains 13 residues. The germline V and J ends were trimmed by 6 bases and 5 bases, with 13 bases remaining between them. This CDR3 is CASSFGVWETQYF. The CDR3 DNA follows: TGTGCCAGCAGCTTCGGAGTATGGGAGACCCAGTACTTC.

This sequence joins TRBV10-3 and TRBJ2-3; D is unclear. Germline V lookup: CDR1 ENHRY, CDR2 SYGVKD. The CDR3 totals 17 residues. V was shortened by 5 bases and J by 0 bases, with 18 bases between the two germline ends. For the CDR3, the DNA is TGTGCCATCAGTCTATTCACGCTCCAGGCTAGCACAGATACGCAGTATTTT. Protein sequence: CAISLFTLQASTDTQYF.

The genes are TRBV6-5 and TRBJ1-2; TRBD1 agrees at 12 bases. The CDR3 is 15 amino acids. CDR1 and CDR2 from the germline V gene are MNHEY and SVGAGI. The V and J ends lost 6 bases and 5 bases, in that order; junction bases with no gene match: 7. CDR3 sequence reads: CASSYRDRGLYGYTF. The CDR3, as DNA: TGTGCCAGCAGCTACCGGGACAGGGGGCTTTATGGCTACACCTTC.

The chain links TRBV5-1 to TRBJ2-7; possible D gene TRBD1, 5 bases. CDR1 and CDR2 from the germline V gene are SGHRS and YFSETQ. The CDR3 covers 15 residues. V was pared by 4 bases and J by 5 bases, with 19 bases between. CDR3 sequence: CASSQEFGKGDEQYF. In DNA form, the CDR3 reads TGCGCCAGCAGCCAGGAGTTCGGCAAAGGGGACGAGCAGTACTTC.